This T cell receptor (beta chain) was recovered during a study of blood T cell repertoires in COVID-19. Study in general: Researchers got acute and convalescent COVID-19 samples from the United States, Italy and Spain.

TCRdb's table, derived via immunoSEQ multiplex PCR, lists solely in-frame clones and lacks some. The sample includes more than 95,000 clones, around 90% of them seen just once. Sequences were obtained from peripheral blood. This receptor was obtained from a human donor in a cohort sampled during active COVID-19.

The CDR3 reads CASTDRGTEAFF. The CDR3 nucleotides are TGTGCCAGCACCGACAGGGGCACTGAAGCTTTCTTT. The V call is TRBV28, the J call TRBJ1-1; 8 bases line up with TRBD1. The CDR3 has 12 amino acids. V shed 7 bases, J shed 4 bases, and the junction held 2 bases outside the gene matches. Germline V gene data show CDR1 as MDHEN and CDR2 as SYDVKM.